This TCR beta chain stems from a study of Graves' ophthalmopathy and Graves' hyperthyroidism. In the study overall: Peripheral blood samples were taken at initial diagnosis, before any treatment.

The authors amplified TCR beta CDR3 regions from RNA transcripts. First-round RT-PCR with HTBI primers preceded a second-round multiplex PCR. MiXCR was run by TCRdb on the multiplex PCR reads, yielding one entry per CDR3 protein. The sample shows about 700,000 distinct CDR3 sequences, about 41% of them seen only once. Germline V gene lookup returns CDR1 SGHVS and CDR2 FQNEAQ. Both ends counted, the CDR3 spans 9 residues. This clonotype was seen just once. This is likely a read error, given that the CDR3 carries no conserved phenylalanine or tryptophan at its end. It is unclear where the CDR3 begins or ends on the DNA, so no DNA is shown, and the CDR3 is as TCRdb lists it. Clinical symptoms and serum thyroxine were used for diagnosis; TRAb, thyroid ultrasound and orbital computed tomography were also relied on.

The receptor was derived from an adult man with Graves' ophthalmopathy. The V and J genes are TRBV7-8 and TRBJ2-5; the table's D gene call, TRBD2, was not cross checked with the DNA. The sample taken for sequencing was peripheral blood. This CDR3 reads CASSTKLAG.